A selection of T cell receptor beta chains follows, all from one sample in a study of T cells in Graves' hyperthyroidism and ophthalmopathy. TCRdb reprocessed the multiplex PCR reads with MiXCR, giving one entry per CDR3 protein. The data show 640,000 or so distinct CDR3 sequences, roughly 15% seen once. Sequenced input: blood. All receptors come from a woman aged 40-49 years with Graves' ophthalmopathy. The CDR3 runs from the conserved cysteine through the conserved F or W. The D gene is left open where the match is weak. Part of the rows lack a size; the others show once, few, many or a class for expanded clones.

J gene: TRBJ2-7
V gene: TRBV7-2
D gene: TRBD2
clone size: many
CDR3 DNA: TGTGCCAGCAGCCCAGTAGGCGGGAGGGCATACGAGCAGTACTTC
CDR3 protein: CASSPVGGRAYEQYF

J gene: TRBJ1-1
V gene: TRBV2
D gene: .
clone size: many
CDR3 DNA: TGTGCCAGCAGTGTACTTACAGTGAACACTGAAGCTTTCTTT
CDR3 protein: CASSVLTVNTEAFF

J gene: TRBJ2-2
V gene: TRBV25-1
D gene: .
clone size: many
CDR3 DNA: TGTGCCAGCAGTTTAAGGACAGACGGAAACACCGGGGAGCTGTTTTTT
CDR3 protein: CASSLRTDGNTGELFF

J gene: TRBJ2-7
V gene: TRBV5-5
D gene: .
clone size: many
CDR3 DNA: TGTGCCAGCAGCGTTGGTCAGGGCTACTACGAGCAGTACTTC
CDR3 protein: CASSVGQGYYEQYF

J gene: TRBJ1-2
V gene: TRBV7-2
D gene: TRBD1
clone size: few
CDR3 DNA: TGTGCCAGCAGCTTGCGGGACAGGGTAGATTATGGCTACACCTTC
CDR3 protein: CASSLRDRVDYGYTF

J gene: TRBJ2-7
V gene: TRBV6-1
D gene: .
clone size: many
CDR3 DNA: TGTGCCAGTGGAGAGACAGGCACTAGATATCACGAGCAGTACTTC
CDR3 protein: CASGETGTRYHEQYF

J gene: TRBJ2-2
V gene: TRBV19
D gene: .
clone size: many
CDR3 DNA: TGTGCCAGTAAGGCGGCCGACCGAAAGACCGGGGAGCTGTTTTTT
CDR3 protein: CASKAADRKTGELFF

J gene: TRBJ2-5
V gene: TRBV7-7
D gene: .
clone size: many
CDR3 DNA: TGTGCTAGCAGCAGACTGCCCCTAGAGACCCAGTACTTC
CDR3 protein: CASSRLPLETQYF

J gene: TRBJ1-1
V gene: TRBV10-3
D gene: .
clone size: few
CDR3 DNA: TGTGCCATCAGACCAGACGGGGGGATAGAAGCTTTCTTT
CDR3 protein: CAIRPDGGIEAFF

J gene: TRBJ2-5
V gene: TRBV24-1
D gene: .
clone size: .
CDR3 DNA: TGTGCCACCAGTGATAATCTGGGGAAAGAGACCCAGTACTTC
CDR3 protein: CATSDNLGKETQYF

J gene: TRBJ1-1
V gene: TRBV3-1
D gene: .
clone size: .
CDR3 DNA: TGTGCCAGCAGCCAAGATGCGGGCTTCGCAACTGTAGAAGCTTTCTTT
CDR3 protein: CASSQDAGFATVEAFF

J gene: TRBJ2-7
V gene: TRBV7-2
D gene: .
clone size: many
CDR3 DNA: TGTGCCAGCAGCCAAACCCAACTAGCTGGCGAGCAGTACTTC
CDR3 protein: CASSQTQLAGEQYF